These 29 T cell receptor beta chains share one sample of origin, sequenced in a study of T cell changes during pregnancy in multiple sclerosis. Profiled with immunoSEQ multiplex PCR; TCRdb holds only in-frame clones, not every one. The sample has 40,000 to 60,000 clones; around 90% are singletons. The specimen comprised CD8+ T cells from peripheral blood mononuclear cells, sampled in the second trimester of pregnancy. Receptors were obtained from a female donor with multiple sclerosis, enrolled in a pregnancy study.

This clone is a singleton in its sample. The chain is built from TRBV14 and TRBJ2-7; the match to TRBD2 covers 7 bases. There are 13 residues in the CDR3. Trimming at V came to 4 bases and at J to 7 bases, leaving 7 bases not matched to a gene. Germline values: CDR1 SGHDN, CDR2 FVKESK. CDR3 amino acids: CASSPGRMNEQYF. For the CDR3, the DNA is TGTGCCAGCAGCCCCGGGAGGATGAATGAGCAGTACTTC.

V usage is TRBV27 and J usage is TRBJ2-3; TRBD2 matches 7 bases. The CDR3 extends over 11 amino acids. Per the germline V gene, CDR1 is MNHEY and CDR2 is SMNVEV (reference sequence). Trimming at V came to 6 bases and at J to 8 bases, leaving 2 bases not matched to a gene. This chain's CDR3 is CASSPGGTQYF. The CDR3 coding sequence is TGTGCCAGCAGCCCGGGGGGTACGCAGTATTTT.

This clone showed up just a few times. The chain has TRBV6-4 and TRBJ1-1; D perhaps matches TRBD1 (5 bases). V gave up 3 bases and J gave up 1 base, with 6 bases separating them. Germline V gives CDR1 MRHNA, CDR2 SNTAGT. The CDR3 has 13 amino acids. The CDR3 here is CASSEQGNTEAFF. The CDR3 region has the DNA TGTGCCAGCAGTGAGCAGGGGAACACTGAAGCTTTCTTT.

CDR3 DNA sequence: TGTGCCAGTAGTGGGGACCCCGGGACACTTAACTATGGCTACACCTTC. This encodes CASSGDPGTLNYGYTF. The chain links TRBV19 to TRBJ1-2, with D perhaps TRBD1 (6 bases). CDR3 length: 16 amino acids. V dropped 5 bases and J dropped 1 base, with 17 bases sitting between them. Germline V gene sequence: CDR1 LNHDA, CDR2 SQIVND (reference sequence).

The CDR3 DNA reads TGTGCCAGCAGTCTGAGGACAGGGTGGCGGGAGCAGTACTTC. It yields the protein CASSLRTGWREQYF. The chain links TRBV27 to TRBJ2-7; 8 bases map to TRBD1. V dropped 5 bases and J dropped 7; count of bases not matched to a gene: 10. The CDR3 is 14 residues long. Germline values: CDR1 MNHEY, CDR2 SMNVEV (reference sequence).

The chain carries TRBV10-3 and TRBJ1-2; D possibly corresponds to TRBD1 (6 bases). The germline V gene has CDR1 ENHRY and CDR2 SYGVKD. This CDR3 is 12 amino acids long. V gave up 0 bases and J gave up 9 bases, with 8 bases separating them. The CDR3 is CAISESTGSYTF. CDR3 nucleotide sequence: TGTGCCATCAGTGAGTCTACAGGGAGCTACACCTTC.

This clone has a single count. The V gene is TRBV6-5, the J gene TRBJ2-7; maybe TRBD1 (6 bases). Between the trimmed V and J ends, which lost 0 bases and 4 bases, there was a span of 13 bases. The germline V gene has CDR1 MNHEY and CDR2 SVGAGI. The CDR3 loop spans 15 amino acids. The CDR3 is CASSYSRSGVYEQYF. In nucleotides, the CDR3 is TGTGCCAGCAGTTACTCGCGCTCAGGGGTATACGAGCAGTACTTC.

The chain combines TRBV6-5 with TRBJ2-5; 15 bases are shared with TRBD2. The CDR3 loop spans 15 amino acids. V trimming: 7 bases; J trimming: 4 bases; junction bases outside the gene matches: 4. CDR1 and CDR2 from the germline V gene are MNHEY and SVGAGI. DNA of the CDR3: TGTGCCAGCATGGGGACTAGCGGGGGGCCAGAGACCCAGTACTTC. Translation gives CASMGTSGGPETQYF.

J is TRBJ2-7 and V is TRBV12-5, with 7 bases fitting TRBD1. CDR3 length: 14 amino acids. V dropped 7 bases and J dropped 0; count of bases not matched to a gene: 6. CDR1 and CDR2 from the germline V gene are LGHNT and FRNRAP. CDR3 loop: CASAKGASSYEQYF. CDR3 in DNA: TGTGCTAGTGCCAAGGGGGCGAGCTCCTACGAGCAGTACTTC.

In the case of this clone: Mismatch with germline at one junction end may stem from a read error. J is TRBJ1-1 and V is TRBV7-7; D is uncertain. The CDR3 is made up of 15 amino acids. CDR1 and CDR2 from the germline V gene are SSHAT and FNYEAQ (reference sequence). CDR3 DNA: TGTGCTAGCAGCTTCGGCGGCTGGTGGAACACTGAAGCTTTCTTT. Encoded protein: CASSFGGWWNTEAFF.

The chain uses TRBV4-1 and TRBJ1-3, with 7 bases fitting TRBD1. The CDR3 totals 15 residues. The V segment lost 4 bases and the J segment 8 bases; nucleotides outside the gene matches: 11. Germline V gene lookup returns CDR1 MGHRA and CDR2 YSYEKL. The CDR3 protein is CASSPPRTGEYTIYF. The CDR3 DNA reads TGCGCCAGCAGCCCCCCCCGGACAGGAGAGTACACCATATATTTT.

The V call is TRBV12-5, the J call TRBJ1-6; 7 nucleotides line up with TRBD1. The CDR3 is made up of 14 amino acids. From germline, CDR1 is LGHNT and CDR2 FRNRAP. The trim removed 5 bases at V and 7 bases at J, leaving 5 bases unmatched. CDR3 DNA sequence: TGTGCTAGTGGTGAGGGACAGATAAATTCACCCCTCCACTTT. Translated, it gives CASGEGQINSPLHF.

This clone has just one count. One end of the junction fails to match germline, which may point to a read error. The chain recombines TRBV7-7 with TRBJ2-7; 9 nucleotides agree with TRBD1. The CDR3 totals 14 residues. CDR1 is SSHAT and CDR2 is FNYEAQ in the germline V gene (reference sequence). Here the CDR3 reads CASSPRTGVHEQYF. The CDR3 coding sequence is TGTGCTAGCAGCCCCCGGACAGGGGTCCACGAGCAGTACTTC.

V is TRBV6-1 and J is TRBJ1-1; TRBD1 agrees at 8 bases. The J segment lost 3 bases and the V segment lost 8 bases, leaving 8 bases of the junction unmatched. The CDR3 covers 14 residues. Germline CDR1 is MNHNS and CDR2 is SASEGT. The CDR3 region is CASGQNRGYTEAFF. The CDR3 DNA reads TGTGCCAGCGGACAGAACAGGGGGTACACTGAAGCTTTCTTT.

J is TRBJ2-2 and V is TRBV7-6; 10 nucleotides agree with TRBD2. The V gene's germline CDR1 is SGHVS and CDR2 FNYEAQ. The ends lost 2 bases at V and 1 base at J; junction bases unmatched: 4. The CDR3 is 17 amino acids. The CDR3 DNA sequence: TGTGCCAGCAGCTTAACTGCTAGCGGGGGGAACACCGGGGAGCTGTTTTTT. The encoded protein is CASSLTASGGNTGELFF.

The chain carries TRBV25-1 and TRBJ2-1, with a weak D call TRBD2 (6 bases). CDR1 and CDR2 from the germline V gene are MGHDK and SYGVNS. V shed 5 bases and J shed 7 bases, with 12 bases lying between them. The CDR3 is 13 residues long. The DNA of the CDR3 is TGTGCCAGCAGTCGGGGGACTCTAAATGAGCAGTTCTTC. This codes for CASSRGTLNEQFF. Based on the CDR3 plus reference TRBV25-1 and TRBJ2-1, the full variable domain is EADIYQTPRYLVIGTGKKITLECSQTMGHDKMYWYQQDPGMELHLIHYSYGVNSTEKGDLSSESTVSRIRTEHFPLTLESARPSHTSQYLCASSRGTLNEQFFGPGTRLTVL.

The chain combines TRBV13 with TRBJ1-3; D is unclear. Trimming took off 6 bases at V and 0 bases at J, with 9 bases between the two ends. Germline values: CDR1 PRHDT, CDR2 FYEKMQ (reference sequence). The CDR3 is 14 amino acids. CDR3 loop: CASRVGSSGNTIYF. The CDR3 nucleotides are TGTGCCAGCAGGGTAGGGAGCTCTGGAAACACCATATATTTT.

The rearrangement uses TRBV27 and TRBJ1-5; D possibly corresponds to TRBD1 (6 bases). The germline V and J ends were trimmed by 3 bases and 5 bases, with 11 bases remaining between them. CDR1 is MNHEY, CDR2 SMNVEV, per germline (reference sequence). This CDR3 is 14 amino acids long. For the CDR3, the DNA is TGTGCCAGCAGTTTCCTCCCAGGGGATCAGCCCCAGCATTTT. It encodes CASSFLPGDQPQHF.

The V and J genes are TRBV5-6 and TRBJ2-2; 8 bases agree with TRBD1. The length of the CDR3 is 14 residues. CDR1 and CDR2 (germline): SGHDT, YYEEEE. Germline trimming cut 5 bases from V and 5 bases from J; bases unmatched to any gene: 5. DNA for the CDR3: TGTGCCAGCAGAAGACAGGGGATTACCGGGGAGCTGTTTTTT. As protein: CASRRQGITGELFF.

V and J are TRBV7-3 and TRBJ1-1; 7 nucleotides agree with TRBD1. CDR3 length: 13 residues. The junction had 3 bases not matched to a gene; V was cut back by 6 bases and J by 2 bases. Germline lookup yields CDR1 SGHTA and CDR2 FQGTGA. The CDR3 region is CASRGTANTEAFF. CDR3 DNA sequence: TGTGCCAGCAGAGGGACAGCCAACACTGAAGCTTTCTTT. Full variable domain (outside the CDR3, taken from reference TRBV7-3 and TRBJ1-1): GAGVSQTPSNKVTEKGKYVELRCDPISGHTALYWYRQSLGQGPEFLIYFQGTGAADDSGLPNDRFFAVRPEGSVSTLKIQRTERGDSAVYLCASRGTANTEAFFGQGTRLTVV.

The chain has TRBV11-2 and TRBJ2-1; TRBD2 aligns across 8 bases. The CDR3 covers 15 residues. J was trimmed by 5 bases and V by 5 bases; bases with no gene match: 8. Germline CDR1 reads SGHAT; CDR2 reads FQNNGV. This chain's CDR3 is CASSQPGGLDNEQFF. The CDR3 DNA is TGTGCCAGCAGCCAGCCGGGGGGGCTGGACAATGAGCAGTTCTTC. Together with reference TRBV11-2 and TRBJ2-1, the CDR3 gives the full variable domain: EAGVAQSPRYKIIEKRQSVAFWCNPISGHATLYWYQQILGQGPKLLIQFQNNGVVDDSQLPKDRFSAERLKGVDSTLKIQPAKLEDSAVYLCASSQPGGLDNEQFFGPGTRLTVL.

The CDR3 nucleotides are TGTGCCAGCAGCCTCCGTCGAGATGGCTACACCTTC. Protein product: CASSLRRDGYTF. This chain connects TRBV9 to TRBJ1-2; D gene ambiguous. Trimming pared 4 bases from V and 6 bases from J, leaving 10 bases between. This CDR3 is built from 12 residues. CDR1 and CDR2 (germline): SGDLS, YYNGEE.

The chain recombines TRBV9 with TRBJ2-1, with TRBD1 identical over 7 bases. Unmatched junction bases numbered 9, after V lost 4 bases and J lost 2 bases. Germline CDR1 and CDR2: SGDLS and YYNGEE. The CDR3 loop spans 16 amino acids. CDR3 residues: CASSPLGGLPYNEQFF. The CDR3 DNA is TGTGCCAGCAGCCCGCTAGGGGGCCTACCCTACAATGAGCAGTTCTTC.

V and J are TRBV6-4 and TRBJ2-3, with 12 bases identical to TRBD2. The V segment lost 4 bases and the J segment 1 base; nucleotides outside the gene matches: 0. The CDR3 totals 15 residues. CDR1 MRHNA and CDR2 SNTAGT come from the germline V gene. CDR3 region: CASSGTSGGTDTQYF. In nucleotides, the CDR3 is TGTGCCAGCAGTGGGACTAGCGGGGGCACAGATACGCAGTATTTT.

The V gene is TRBV5-5, the J gene TRBJ1-4; tentative D call: TRBD1 (6 bases). This CDR3 region has 14 residues. V lost 6 bases to trimming and J lost 3 bases, with 12 bases between them. CDR1 SGHKS and CDR2 YYEKEE come from the germline V gene (reference sequence). The chain's CDR3 is CASTNRTANEKLFF. The CDR3 DNA sequence: TGTGCCAGCACAAACAGGACAGCTAATGAAAAACTGTTTTTT.

The genes are TRBV9 and TRBJ2-5; D might be TRBD2 (6 bases). Trimming removed 4 bases at V and 4 bases at J, with 14 bases between. The CDR3 covers 14 residues. Germline V CDR1 and CDR2: SGDLS, YYNGEE. The CDR3 nucleotides are TGTGCCAGCAGCTCCTCGGGGGTTGGAGAGACCCAGTACTTC. Translation: CASSSSGVGETQYF.

The V gene is TRBV2, the J gene TRBJ1-6; D perhaps matches TRBD1 (6 bases). Trimming stripped 11 bases from V and 1 base from J, with 12 bases between. The length of the CDR3 is 14 residues. CDR1 and CDR2 (germline): SNHLY, FYNNEI. DNA for the CDR3: TGTGCCCAGCAAGGGGGTTCCTATAATTCACCCCTCCACTTT. Its protein product is CAQQGGSYNSPLHF.

The chain links TRBV11-1 to TRBJ2-7; weak D call: TRBD1 (6 bases). The CDR3 is made up of 13 amino acids. Between the trimmed V and J ends, which lost 5 bases and 2 bases, there was a span of 10 bases. Germline V gives CDR1 SGHAT, CDR2 FQDESV (reference sequence). CDR3 protein: CASSPGQTYEQYF. CDR3 nucleotides: TGTGCCAGCAGCCCCGGACAGACCTACGAGCAGTACTTC.

Concerning this clone itself: The germline gene is not matched at one end of the junction; a read error may be the cause. The chain carries TRBV7-7 and TRBJ2-5; D not certain. Germline CDR1 and CDR2: SSHAT and FNYEAQ (reference sequence). The CDR3 has 15 amino acids. The CDR3 sequence: CASSLALSPGETQYF. Written as DNA, the CDR3 is TGTGCTAGCAGCTTAGCACTCTCCCCCGGGGAGACCCAGTACTTC.